Each of the 24 T cell receptor beta chains below was sequenced from the same sample in a study of T-cell reconstitution after alpha-beta-depleted transplantation in children. Unique molecular identifiers featured in how the TCRbeta library was prepared. MiXCR, applied by TCRdb to the PCR reads, yields one record per CDR3 protein. The sample comprises over 150,000 distinct CDR3 sequences, approximately 6.6% of which are singletons, and 3% to 3.5% rests with the top ten. The sample was PBMCs from the stem cell graft donor, taken from the stem cell graft. These receptors were obtained from a human donor who donated a stem cell graft to a child with Wiskott-Aldrich syndrome.

This clonotype was seen repeatedly, ten times or more. The gene calls are TRBV30 and TRBJ2-2, with a possible D match to TRBD2 (5 bases). Trimming stripped 3 bases from V and 0 bases from J, with 17 bases between. The germline V gene has CDR1 GTSNPN and CDR2 SVGIG (reference sequence). CDR3 length: 17 amino acids. In DNA, the CDR3 is TGTGCCTGGAGGCCCATGAAGGGCGGGTCGAACACCGGGGAGCTGTTTTTT. The encoded protein is CAWRPMKGGSNTGELFF.

This clonotype was counted ten times or more. The gene calls are TRBV5-6 and TRBJ1-2, with D possibly matching TRBD1 (6 bases). CDR1 is SGHDT and CDR2 is YYEEEE in the germline V gene. CDR3 length equals 15 residues. The V end lost 0 bases, the J end lost 5 bases, and 14 bases lay between the germline ends. The CDR3 here is CASSLVQGRTYGYTF. Here the CDR3 DNA reads TGTGCCAGCAGCTTGGTCCAGGGGCGTACGTATGGCTACACCTTC.

This clonotype was recorded many times. This chain uses TRBV7-9 with TRBJ1-2; D is possibly TRBD1 (5 bases). Trimming shortened V by 10 bases and J by 4 bases, and 16 bases separated the two germline ends. The CDR3 runs to 13 residues. Germline assignment: CDR1 SEHNR and CDR2 FQNEAQ (reference sequence). The CDR3 DNA reads as TGTGCCATCGGGGGGGAGACTCTCTATGGCTACACCTTC. It codes for CAIGGETLYGYTF. Combining the CDR3 with reference TRBV7-9 and TRBJ1-2 gives the whole variable domain DTGVSQNPRHKITKRGQNVTFRCDPISEHNRLYWYRQTLGQGPEFLTYFQNEAQLEKSRLLSDRFSAERPKGSFSTLEIQRTEQGDSAMYLCAIGGETLYGYTFGSGTRLTVV.

The sample holds a few counts of this clonotype. The rearrangement uses TRBV9 and TRBJ1-4; tentatively, D is TRBD1 (6 bases). V was shortened by 3 bases and J by 7 bases, with 16 bases between the two germline ends. This CDR3 is 15 amino acids long. The germline V gene has CDR1 SGDLS and CDR2 YYNGEE. The CDR3 nucleotides read TGTGCCAGCAGCGAAGGGGGACAAAGAGGTGAAAAACTGTTTTTT. It specifies CASSEGGQRGEKLFF.

Many counts were recorded for this clonotype. V usage is TRBV25-1 and J usage is TRBJ1-4, with a tentative D call TRBD1 (5 bases). V was trimmed by 5 bases and J by 8 bases, leaving 15 bases between them. Germline lookup yields CDR1 MGHDK and CDR2 SYGVNS. The CDR3 is 14 amino acids. Here the CDR3 reads CASSLSGGWEKLFF. CDR3 sequence (DNA): TGTGCCAGCAGTCTTTCCGGGGGTTGGGAAAAACTGTTTTTT.

The sample holds many counts of this clonotype. This rearrangement joins TRBV5-1 to TRBJ1-1, with D uncertain. Trimming took off 5 bases at V and 2 bases at J, with 7 bases between the two ends. The CDR3 is 12 amino acids. CDR1 and CDR2 (germline): SGHRS, YFSETQ. CDR3 sequence (DNA): TGCGCCAGCAGGGAGATTAACACTGAAGCTTTCTTT. Amino acid sequence: CASREINTEAFF.

This clonotype was counted ten times or more. The gene calls are TRBV15 and TRBJ1-4; maybe TRBD1 (5 bases). Germline CDR1 LNHNV, CDR2 YYDKDF (reference sequence). Trimming shortened V by 4 bases and J by 4 bases, and 10 bases separated the two germline ends. This CDR3 contains 14 residues. The CDR3 reads CATSMGLINEKLFF. The CDR3 region has the DNA TGTGCCACCAGCATGGGACTGATTAATGAAAAACTGTTTTTT.

This clonotype was seen repeatedly, ten times or more. This chain links TRBV6-5 with TRBJ1-1; a weak D match, TRBD1 (5 bases). Germline loops: CDR1 MNHEY, CDR2 SVGAGI. The CDR3 is made up of 15 amino acids. The V end lost 2 bases, the J end lost 4 bases, and 14 bases lay between the germline ends. Written as DNA, the CDR3 is TGTGCCAGCAGTTACAGGGGAAGCACGGGCACTGAAGCTTTCTTT. This translates into CASSYRGSTGTEAFF.

This clonotype was seen a few times. The V gene is TRBV14, the J gene TRBJ2-3; tentatively, D is TRBD1 (5 bases). The CDR3 covers 15 residues. CDR1 is SGHDN and CDR2 is FVKESK in the germline V gene. Trimming stripped 0 bases from V and 6 bases from J, with 13 bases between. The CDR3 DNA reads TGTGCCAGCAGCCAAGATCGTGGGGCATGGGATACGCAGTATTTT. Translation gives CASSQDRGAWDTQYF.

The sample holds many counts of this clonotype. The V gene is TRBV5-6, the J gene TRBJ1-5, with 9 bases aligning to TRBD1. This CDR3 has 14 residues. Trimming removed 4 bases from V and 3 bases from J; junction bases left unmatched: 2. The V gene's germline CDR1 is SGHDT and CDR2 YYEEEE. The CDR3 DNA reads TGTGCCAGCAGCAGGACAGGGGACAATCAGCCCCAGCATTTT. As protein: CASSRTGDNQPQHF.

Many counts were recorded for this clonotype. V gene TRBV15 combines with J gene TRBJ1-1; no clear D gene. V shed 3 bases and J shed 0 bases, with 11 bases lying between them. Germline V gene lookup returns CDR1 LNHNV and CDR2 YYDKDF (reference sequence). The CDR3 covers 15 residues. The CDR3 region is CATSSFRLLNTEAFF. CDR3 nucleotide sequence: TGTGCCACCAGCAGTTTTAGGTTGCTGAACACTGAAGCTTTCTTT.

The table lists this clonotype with many counts. The J gene is TRBJ1-1, the V gene TRBV7-9; 12 bases agree with TRBD1. Germline V gene data show CDR1 as SEHNR and CDR2 as FQNEAQ (reference sequence). The CDR3 extends over 16 amino acids. The J segment lost 0 bases and the V segment lost 2 bases, leaving 1 base of the junction unmatched. CDR3 sequence reads: CASSLRDRGLNTEAFF. CDR3 bases: TGTGCCAGCAGCTTAAGGGACAGGGGGCTGAACACTGAAGCTTTCTTT.

The table lists this clonotype with a few counts. This rearrangement joins TRBV14 to TRBJ2-6; D call uncertain. CDR3 length: 15 amino acids. The V end was cut by 4 bases, the J end by 0 bases, with 7 bases between. The germline V gene encodes CDR1 SGHDN and CDR2 FVKESK. The CDR3 loop is CASSPRLSGANVLTF. In DNA form, the CDR3 reads TGTGCCAGCAGCCCTCGGCTCTCTGGGGCCAACGTCCTGACTTTC.

This clonotype was seen only a few times. One end of the junction is discordant with germline, which a read error may explain. This chain links TRBV3-1 with TRBJ1-2, with 8 positions matching TRBD1. The CDR3 contains 16 residues. Germline V CDR1 and CDR2: LGHDT, YNNKEL (reference sequence). As DNA, the CDR3 is TGTGCCAGCAGCCCGACTGGCGGGACCTCCCTGGGGACAGGCATCTTC. Amino acids: CASSPTGGTSLGTGIF.

This clonotype came up many times. The V call is TRBV5-1, the J call TRBJ2-1; the D gene could be TRBD1 or TRBD2 (5 bases each). This CDR3 region has 17 residues. Germline values: CDR1 SGHRS, CDR2 YFSETQ. V gave up 0 bases and J gave up 8 bases, with 21 bases separating them. The CDR3 spells CASSLASGTAGIYEQFF. CDR3 coding DNA: TGCGCCAGCAGCTTGGCCTCCGGGACCGCAGGTATCTATGAGCAGTTCTTC.

This clonotype showed up many times. The chain employs TRBV5-1 and TRBJ1-4, with D possibly being TRBD1 (5 bases). V shed 3 bases and J shed 2 bases, with 11 bases lying between them. Germline loops: CDR1 SGHRS, CDR2 YFSETQ. CDR3 length equals 15 residues. CDR3 bases: TGCGCCAGCAGCTCGGATTGGGGGACTAATGAAAAACTGTTTTTT. Its translation is CASSSDWGTNEKLFF.

This clonotype occurred a few times. The chain couples TRBV20-1 to TRBJ2-1; 8 bases fit TRBD2. CDR1 is DFQATT and CDR2 is SNEGSKA in the germline V gene (reference sequence). V lost 8 bases and J lost 4; bases outside the gene matches: 10. The CDR3 covers 14 residues. The CDR3 DNA follows: TGCAGTCCTATCGGTCTAGCGGGTTACAATGAGCAGTTCTTC. It encodes CSPIGLAGYNEQFF.

This clonotype was observed a few times. This sequence joins TRBV5-1 and TRBJ1-2, with D possibly being TRBD1 (6 bases). The CDR3 loop spans 16 amino acids. Germline-derived CDR1 and CDR2 are SGHRS and YFSETQ. Trimming shortened V by 4 bases and J by 3 bases, and 19 bases separated the two germline ends. For the CDR3, the DNA is TGCGCCAGCAGCGCGCAGATCGCGACAGGCTACTATGGCTACACCTTC. As protein: CASSAQIATGYYGYTF.

The chain is built from TRBV7-6 and TRBJ1-2; 9 nucleotides align to TRBD1. The CDR3 sequence is 14 residues long. Per the germline V gene, CDR1 is SGHVS and CDR2 is FNYEAQ. V trimming: 10 bases; J trimming: 3 bases; junction bases outside the gene matches: 9. This chain's CDR3 is CATDRGDGHYGYTF. CDR3 sequence (DNA): TGTGCCACAGACAGGGGGGACGGTCACTATGGCTACACCTTC.

This clonotype was seen ten or more times. V gene TRBV12-3 or TRBV12-4 combines with J gene TRBJ1-2; perhaps TRBD1 as D (5 bases). The CDR3 loop spans 15 amino acids. Trimming shortened V by 3 bases and J by 8 bases, and 19 bases separated the two germline ends. Written as DNA, the CDR3 is TGTGCCAGCAGTTTGGACGGGACTTCAAGGGACGGCTACACCTTC. This encodes CASSLDGTSRDGYTF.

This clonotype was observed a few times. V is TRBV6-1 and J is TRBJ2-3, with a weak D call TRBD1 (5 bases). V was cut by 0 bases and J by 7 bases, with 14 bases left in between. CDR1 and CDR2 from the germline V gene are MNHNS and SASEGT. CDR3 length equals 15 residues. In nucleotides, the CDR3 is TGTGCCAGCAGTGAAGCCTCCAGGGTGGTAAATACGCAGTATTTT. Amino acids: CASSEASRVVNTQYF.

This clonotype was observed at least ten times. This chain uses TRBV10-3 with TRBJ2-7, with 8 bases aligning to TRBD2. The germline V gene encodes CDR1 ENHRY and CDR2 SYGVKD. V dropped 3 bases and J dropped 2; count of bases not matched to a gene: 6. The CDR3 covers 15 residues. The CDR3 loop reads CAISDSTSEPYEQYF. The CDR3 coding sequence is TGTGCCATCAGTGACTCGACTAGCGAGCCCTACGAGCAGTACTTC.

This clonotype was seen ten or more times. The V and J genes are TRBV12-3 or TRBV12-4 and TRBJ2-1; TRBD2 agrees at 7 bases. There are 13 residues in the CDR3. The junction had 3 bases not matched to a gene; V was cut back by 5 bases and J by 5 bases. CDR3 bases: TGTGCCAGCAGTCCAGCGGGGAACAATGAGCAGTTCTTC. It encodes CASSPAGNNEQFF.

This clonotype was picked up many times. The V and J genes are TRBV5-6 and TRBJ2-4; 7 bases align to TRBD1. The junction had 3 bases not matched to a gene; V was cut back by 3 bases and J by 0 bases. The CDR3 runs 15 residues. Germline CDR1 reads SGHDT; CDR2 reads YYEEEE. In DNA form, the CDR3 reads TGTGCCAGCAGCTCCGGGACAGTAGCCAAAAACATTCAGTACTTC. Encoded protein: CASSSGTVAKNIQYF.